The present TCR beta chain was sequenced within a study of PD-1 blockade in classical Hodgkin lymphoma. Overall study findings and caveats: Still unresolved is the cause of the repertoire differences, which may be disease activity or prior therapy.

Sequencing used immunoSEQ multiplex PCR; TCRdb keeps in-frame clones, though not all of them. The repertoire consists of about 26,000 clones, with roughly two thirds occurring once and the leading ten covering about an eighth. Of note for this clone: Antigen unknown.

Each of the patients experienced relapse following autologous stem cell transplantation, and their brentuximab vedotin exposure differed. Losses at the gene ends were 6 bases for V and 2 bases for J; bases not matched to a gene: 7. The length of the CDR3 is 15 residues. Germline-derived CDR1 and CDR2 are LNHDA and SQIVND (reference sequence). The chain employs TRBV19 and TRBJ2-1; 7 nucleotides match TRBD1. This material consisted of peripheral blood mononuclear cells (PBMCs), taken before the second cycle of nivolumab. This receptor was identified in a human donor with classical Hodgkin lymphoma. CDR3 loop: CASSLEGATYNEQFF. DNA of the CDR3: TGTGCCAGTAGCCTCGAGGGGGCCACCTACAATGAGCAGTTCTTC.